This T cell receptor (beta chain) derives from a study of Ad26.COV2.S vaccination and SARS-CoV-2 variants. Specified treatment: around 19 received Ad26.COV2.S at low or high dose, single or two shots; 5 received placebo; per-sample allocation not given. Day 63 after the first injection of vaccine or placebo was the sampling time. Recruitment in Boston yielded a donor of adult age, 18-55 years. The CDR3 runs to 14 residues. The germline CDR1 and CDR2 sequences are LNHDA and SQIVND (reference sequence). The V end was cut by 7 bases, the J end by 3 bases, with 13 bases between. Clones were read by immunoSEQ multiplex PCR, and TCRdb kept only the in-frame ones, dropping some. The sample consists of around 400,000 clones, 75% to 95% of them appearing once.

This chain links TRBV19 with TRBJ1-5; D is ambiguous. The clonotype originates from a person between 18 and 65 years old who received the Ad26.COV2.S COVID-19 vaccine or a placebo. Here the sequenced sample was peripheral blood, taken in a trial of Ad26.COV2.S vaccine versus placebo. CDR3 DNA sequence: TGTGCCAGTACCTCATACCCTTCCAATCAGCCCCAGCATTTT. This codes for CASTSYPSNQPQHF.